This T cell receptor (beta chain) stems from a study of T cell changes during pregnancy in multiple sclerosis. Some clones are missing from TCRdb's copy, which holds only in-frame ones; the method was immunoSEQ multiplex PCR. The table includes around 40,000 clones, less than 95% detected once. From germline, CDR1 is SGHRS and CDR2 YFSETQ. The CDR3 length is 14 residues. Notes on this clone: One end of the junction varies from germline; a read error may be responsible.

This sequence joins TRBV5-1 and TRBJ2-1; TRBD1 aligns across 7 bases. This sample comprised CD4+ T cells from peripheral blood mononuclear cells, obtained in the first trimester of pregnancy. The TCR sequence derives from a female donor in good health, enrolled as a control in a pregnancy study. This chain's CDR3 is CASSLGQLNNEQFF. DNA of the CDR3: TGCGCCAGCAGTTTGGGACAGCTAAACAATGAGCAGTTCTTC.